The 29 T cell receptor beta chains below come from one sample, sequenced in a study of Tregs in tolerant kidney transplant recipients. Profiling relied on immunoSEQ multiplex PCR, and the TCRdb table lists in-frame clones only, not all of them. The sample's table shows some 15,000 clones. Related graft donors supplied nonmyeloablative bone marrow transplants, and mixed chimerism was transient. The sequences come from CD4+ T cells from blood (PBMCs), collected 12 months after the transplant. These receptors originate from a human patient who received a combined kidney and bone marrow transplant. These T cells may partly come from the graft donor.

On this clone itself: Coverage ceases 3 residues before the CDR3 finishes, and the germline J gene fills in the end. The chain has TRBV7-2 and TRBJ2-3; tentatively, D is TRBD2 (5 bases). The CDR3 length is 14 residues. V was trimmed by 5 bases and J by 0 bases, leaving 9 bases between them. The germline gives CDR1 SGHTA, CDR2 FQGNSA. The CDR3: CASSPTTSTDTQYF. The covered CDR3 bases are TGTGCCAGCAGCCCGACTACTAGCACAGATACG.

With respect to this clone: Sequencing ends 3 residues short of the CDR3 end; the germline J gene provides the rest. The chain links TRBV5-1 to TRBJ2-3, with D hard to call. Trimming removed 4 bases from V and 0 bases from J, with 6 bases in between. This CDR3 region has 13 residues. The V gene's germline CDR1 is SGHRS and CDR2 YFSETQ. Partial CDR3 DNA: TGCGCCAGCAGCCCAGGTAGCACAGATACG. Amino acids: CASSPGSTDT. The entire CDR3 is CASSPGSTDTQYF.

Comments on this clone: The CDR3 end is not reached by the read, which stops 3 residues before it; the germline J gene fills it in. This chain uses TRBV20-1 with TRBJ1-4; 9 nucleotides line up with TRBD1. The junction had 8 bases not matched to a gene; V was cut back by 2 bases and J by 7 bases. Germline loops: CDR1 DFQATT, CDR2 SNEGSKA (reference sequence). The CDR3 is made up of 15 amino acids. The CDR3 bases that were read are TGCAGTGCTAGATCTTCCCGGGACAGGGTTGAAAAA. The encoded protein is CSARSSRDRVEK. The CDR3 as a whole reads CSARSSRDRVEKLFF.

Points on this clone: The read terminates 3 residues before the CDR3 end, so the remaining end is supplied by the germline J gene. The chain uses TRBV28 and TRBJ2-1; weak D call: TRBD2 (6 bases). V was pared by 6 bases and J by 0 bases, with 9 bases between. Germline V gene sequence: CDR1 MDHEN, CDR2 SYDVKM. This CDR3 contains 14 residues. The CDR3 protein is CASSRAGSYNEQFF. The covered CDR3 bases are TGTGCCAGCAGCAGAGCGGGCTCCTACAATGAG. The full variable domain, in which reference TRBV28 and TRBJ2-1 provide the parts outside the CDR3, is DVKVTQSSRYLVKRTGEKVFLECVQDMDHENMFWYRQDPGLGLRLIYFSYDVKMKEKGDIPEGYSVSREKKERFSLILESASTNQTSMYLCASSRAGSYNEQFFGPGTRLTVL.

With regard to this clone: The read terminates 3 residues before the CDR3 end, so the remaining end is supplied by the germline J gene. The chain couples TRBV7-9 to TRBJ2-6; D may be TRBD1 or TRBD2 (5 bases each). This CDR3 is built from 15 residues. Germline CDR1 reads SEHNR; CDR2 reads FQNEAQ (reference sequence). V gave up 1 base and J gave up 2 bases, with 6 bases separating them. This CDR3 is CASSLGGAGANVLTF. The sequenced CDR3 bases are TGTGCCAGCAGCTTAGGAGGGGCTGGGGCCAACGTC.

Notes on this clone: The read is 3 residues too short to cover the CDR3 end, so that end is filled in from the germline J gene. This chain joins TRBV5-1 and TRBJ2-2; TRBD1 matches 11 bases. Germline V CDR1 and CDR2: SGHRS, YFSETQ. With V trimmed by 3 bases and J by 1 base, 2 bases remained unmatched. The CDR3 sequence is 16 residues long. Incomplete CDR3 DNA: TGCGCCAGCAGCTCCGGGACAGGGGGGAACACCGGGGAG. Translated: CASSSGTGGNTGE. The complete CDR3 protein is CASSSGTGGNTGELFF.

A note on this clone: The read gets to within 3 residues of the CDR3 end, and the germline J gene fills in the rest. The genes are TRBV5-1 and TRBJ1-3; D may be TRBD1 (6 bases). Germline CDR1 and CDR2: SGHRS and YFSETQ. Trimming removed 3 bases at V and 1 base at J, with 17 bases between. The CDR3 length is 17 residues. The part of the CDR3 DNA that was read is TGCGCCAGCAGCTGGAGGAGCCCCACAGGGTCTGGAAACACC. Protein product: CASSWRSPTGSGNT. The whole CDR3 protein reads CASSWRSPTGSGNTIYF.

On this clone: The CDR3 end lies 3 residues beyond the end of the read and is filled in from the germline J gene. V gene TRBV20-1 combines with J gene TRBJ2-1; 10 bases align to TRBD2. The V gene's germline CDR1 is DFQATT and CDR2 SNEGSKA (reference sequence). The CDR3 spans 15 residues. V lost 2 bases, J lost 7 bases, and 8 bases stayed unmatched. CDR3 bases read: TGCAGTGCTAGACTCCAGCGGGAGGGCCGTAATGAG. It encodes CSARLQREGRNE. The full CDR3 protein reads CSARLQREGRNEQFF.

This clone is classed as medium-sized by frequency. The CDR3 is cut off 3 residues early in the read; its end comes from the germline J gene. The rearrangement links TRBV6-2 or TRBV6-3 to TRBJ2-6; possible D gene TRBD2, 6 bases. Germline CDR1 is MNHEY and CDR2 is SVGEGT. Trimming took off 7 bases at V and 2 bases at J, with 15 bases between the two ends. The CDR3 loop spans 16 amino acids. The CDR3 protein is CASTPTWGAGANVLTF. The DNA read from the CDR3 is TGTGCCAGCACCCCTACGTGGGGGGCTGGGGCCAACGTC.

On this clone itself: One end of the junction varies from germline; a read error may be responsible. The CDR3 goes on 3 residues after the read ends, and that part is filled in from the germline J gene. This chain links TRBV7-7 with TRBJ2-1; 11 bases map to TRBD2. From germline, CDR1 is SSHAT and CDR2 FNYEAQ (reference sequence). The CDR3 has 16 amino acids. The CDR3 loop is CASSPLAGVHSNEQFF. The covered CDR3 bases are TGTGCTAGCAGCCCACTAGCGGGAGTCCACTCCAATGAG.

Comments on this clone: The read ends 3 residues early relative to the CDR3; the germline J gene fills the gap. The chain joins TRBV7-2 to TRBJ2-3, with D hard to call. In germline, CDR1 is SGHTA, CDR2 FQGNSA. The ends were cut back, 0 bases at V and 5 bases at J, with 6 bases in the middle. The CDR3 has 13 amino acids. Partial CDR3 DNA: TGTGCCAGCAGCTTAGCGCAACAAGATACG. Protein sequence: CASSLAQQDT. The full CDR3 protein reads CASSLAQQDTQYF.

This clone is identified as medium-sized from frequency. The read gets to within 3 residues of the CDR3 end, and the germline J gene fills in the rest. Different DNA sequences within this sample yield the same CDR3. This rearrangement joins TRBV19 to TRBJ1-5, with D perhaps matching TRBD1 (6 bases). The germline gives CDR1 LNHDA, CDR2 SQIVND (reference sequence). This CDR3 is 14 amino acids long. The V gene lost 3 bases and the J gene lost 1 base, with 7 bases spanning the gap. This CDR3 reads CASSITGSNQPQHF. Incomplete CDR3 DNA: TGTGCCAGTAGTATCACAGGGAGCAATCAGCCC.

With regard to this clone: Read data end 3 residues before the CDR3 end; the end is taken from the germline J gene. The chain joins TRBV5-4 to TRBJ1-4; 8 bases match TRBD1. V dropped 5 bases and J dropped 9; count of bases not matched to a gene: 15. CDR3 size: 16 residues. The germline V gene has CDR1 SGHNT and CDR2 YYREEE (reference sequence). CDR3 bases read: TGTGCCAGCAGTTCTCAAGCGGCGGACAGGGCCCAAAAA. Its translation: CASSSQAADRAQK. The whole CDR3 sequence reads CASSSQAADRAQKLFF.

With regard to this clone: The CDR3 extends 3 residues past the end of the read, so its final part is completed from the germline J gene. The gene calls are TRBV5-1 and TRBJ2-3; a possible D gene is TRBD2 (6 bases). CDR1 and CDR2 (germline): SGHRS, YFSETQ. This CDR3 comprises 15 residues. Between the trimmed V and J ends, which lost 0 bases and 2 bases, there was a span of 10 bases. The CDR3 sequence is CASSLGAGFTDTQYF. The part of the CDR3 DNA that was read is TGCGCCAGCAGCTTGGGAGCGGGTTTCACAGATACG.

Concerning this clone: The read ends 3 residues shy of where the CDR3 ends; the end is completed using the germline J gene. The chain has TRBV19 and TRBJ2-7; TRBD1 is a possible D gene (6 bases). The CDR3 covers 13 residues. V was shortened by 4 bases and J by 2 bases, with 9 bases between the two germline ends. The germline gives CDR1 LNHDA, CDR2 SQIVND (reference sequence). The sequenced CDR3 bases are TGTGCCAGTAGTAACACAGGGACCTACGAG. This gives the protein CASSNTGTYE. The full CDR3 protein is CASSNTGTYEQYF.

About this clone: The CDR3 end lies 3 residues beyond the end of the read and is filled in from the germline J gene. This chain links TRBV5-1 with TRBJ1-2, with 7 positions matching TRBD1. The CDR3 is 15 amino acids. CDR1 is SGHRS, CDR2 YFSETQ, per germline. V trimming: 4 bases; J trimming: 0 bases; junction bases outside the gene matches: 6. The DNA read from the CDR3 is TGCGCCAGCAGCCCAACGACAGGGCCTAACTATGGC. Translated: CASSPTTGPNYG. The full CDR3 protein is CASSPTTGPNYGYTF.

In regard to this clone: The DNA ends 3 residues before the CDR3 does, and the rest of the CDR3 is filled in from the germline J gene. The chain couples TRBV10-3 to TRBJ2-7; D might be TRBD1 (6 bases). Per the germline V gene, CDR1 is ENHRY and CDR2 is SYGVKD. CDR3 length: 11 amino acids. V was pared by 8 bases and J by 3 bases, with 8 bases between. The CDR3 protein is CAIQGFYEQYF. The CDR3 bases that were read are TGTGCCATCCAGGGGTTCTACGAG.

Partial CDR3 DNA: TGTGCCAGTAGTGTACCCCCCGGGACTAGCTACACCGGGGAG. As protein: CASSVPPGTSYTGE. The whole CDR3 reads CASSVPPGTSYTGELFF. The chain employs TRBV19 and TRBJ2-2, with 9 bases that match TRBD2. Read coverage stops 3 residues before the CDR3 terminus; the germline J gene supplies the remainder. The CDR3 is made up of 17 amino acids. With 5 bases clipped from V and 3 bases from J, the junction kept 10 bases outside the gene matches. Germline V CDR1 and CDR2: LNHDA, SQIVND (reference sequence).

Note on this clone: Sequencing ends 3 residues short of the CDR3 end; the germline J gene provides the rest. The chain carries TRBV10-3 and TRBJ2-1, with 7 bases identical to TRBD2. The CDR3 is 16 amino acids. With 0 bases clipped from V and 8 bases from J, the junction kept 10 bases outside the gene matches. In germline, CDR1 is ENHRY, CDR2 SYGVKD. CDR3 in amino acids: CAISESTGREGDEQFF. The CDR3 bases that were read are TGTGCCATCAGTGAGTCCACGGGCAGGGAGGGAGATGAG.

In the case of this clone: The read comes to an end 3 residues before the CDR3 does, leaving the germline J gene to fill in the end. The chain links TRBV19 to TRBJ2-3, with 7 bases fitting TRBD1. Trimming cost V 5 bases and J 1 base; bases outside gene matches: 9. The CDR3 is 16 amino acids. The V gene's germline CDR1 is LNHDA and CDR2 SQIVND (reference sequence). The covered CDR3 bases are TGTGCCAGTAGTCACTCCAGACAGGGCCGCACAGATACG. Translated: CASSHSRQGRTDT. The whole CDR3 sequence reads CASSHSRQGRTDTQYF.

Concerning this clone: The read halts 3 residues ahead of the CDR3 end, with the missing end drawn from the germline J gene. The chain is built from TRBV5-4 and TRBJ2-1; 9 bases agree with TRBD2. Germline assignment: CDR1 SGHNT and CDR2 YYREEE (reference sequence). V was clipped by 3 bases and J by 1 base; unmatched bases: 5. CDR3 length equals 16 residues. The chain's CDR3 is CASSSGLARSYNEQFF. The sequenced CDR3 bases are TGTGCCAGCAGCTCCGGACTAGCGAGATCCTACAATGAG.

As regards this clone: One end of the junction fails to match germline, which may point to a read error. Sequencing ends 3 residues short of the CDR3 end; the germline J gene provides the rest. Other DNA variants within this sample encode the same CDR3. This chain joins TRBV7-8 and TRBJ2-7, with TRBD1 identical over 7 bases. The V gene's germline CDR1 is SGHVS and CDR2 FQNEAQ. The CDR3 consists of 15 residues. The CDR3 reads CASSLGQGVPYEQYF. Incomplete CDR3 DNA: TGTGCTAGCAGCTTAGGTCAGGGGGTTCCCTACGAG.

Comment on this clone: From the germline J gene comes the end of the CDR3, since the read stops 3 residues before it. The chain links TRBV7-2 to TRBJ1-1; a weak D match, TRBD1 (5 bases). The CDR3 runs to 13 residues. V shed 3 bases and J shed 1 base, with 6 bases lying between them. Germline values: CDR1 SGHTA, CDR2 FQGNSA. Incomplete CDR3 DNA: TGTGCCAGCAGCTTCGGGGGGAACACTGAA. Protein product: CASSFGGNTE. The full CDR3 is CASSFGGNTEAFF.

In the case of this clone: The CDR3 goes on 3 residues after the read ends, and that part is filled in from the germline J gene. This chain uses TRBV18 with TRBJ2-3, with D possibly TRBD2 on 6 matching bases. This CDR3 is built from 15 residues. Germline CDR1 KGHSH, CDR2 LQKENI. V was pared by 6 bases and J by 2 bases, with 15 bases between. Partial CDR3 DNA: TGTGCCAGCTCCGCGGACGGGGGACCCACAGATACG. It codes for CASSADGGPTDT. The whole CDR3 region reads CASSADGGPTDTQYF.

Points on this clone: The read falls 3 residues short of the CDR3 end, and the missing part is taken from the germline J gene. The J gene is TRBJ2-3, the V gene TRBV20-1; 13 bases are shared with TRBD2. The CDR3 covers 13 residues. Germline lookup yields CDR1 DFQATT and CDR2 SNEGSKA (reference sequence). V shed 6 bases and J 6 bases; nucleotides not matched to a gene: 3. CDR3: CSARLAGGDTQYF. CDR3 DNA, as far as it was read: TGCAGTGCCAGACTAGCGGGAGGCGATACG.

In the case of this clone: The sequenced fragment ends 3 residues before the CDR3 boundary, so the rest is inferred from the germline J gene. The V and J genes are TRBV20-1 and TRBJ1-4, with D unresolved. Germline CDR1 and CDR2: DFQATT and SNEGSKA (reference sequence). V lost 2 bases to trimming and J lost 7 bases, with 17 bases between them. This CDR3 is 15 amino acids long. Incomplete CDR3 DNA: TGCAGTGCTAGATTGAACCGTGTAGATGCTGAAAAA. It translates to CSARLNRVDAEK. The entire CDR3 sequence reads CSARLNRVDAEKLFF.

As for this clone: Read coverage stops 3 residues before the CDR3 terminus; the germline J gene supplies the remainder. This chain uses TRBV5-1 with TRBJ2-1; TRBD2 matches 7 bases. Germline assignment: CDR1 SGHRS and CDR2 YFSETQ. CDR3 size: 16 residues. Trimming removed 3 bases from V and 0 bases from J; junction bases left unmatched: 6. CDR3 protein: CASSWGLAASYNEQFF. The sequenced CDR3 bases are TGCGCCAGCAGCTGGGGTCTAGCGGCCTCCTACAATGAG.

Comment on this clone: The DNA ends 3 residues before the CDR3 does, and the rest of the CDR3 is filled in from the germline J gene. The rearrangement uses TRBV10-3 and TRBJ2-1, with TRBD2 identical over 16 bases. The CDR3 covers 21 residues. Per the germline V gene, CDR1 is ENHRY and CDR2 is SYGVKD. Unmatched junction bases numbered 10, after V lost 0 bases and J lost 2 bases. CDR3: CAISESGPGGLAGGAYNEQFF. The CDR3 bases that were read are TGTGCCATCAGTGAGTCGGGGCCTGGGGGACTAGCGGGAGGGGCCTACAATGAG.

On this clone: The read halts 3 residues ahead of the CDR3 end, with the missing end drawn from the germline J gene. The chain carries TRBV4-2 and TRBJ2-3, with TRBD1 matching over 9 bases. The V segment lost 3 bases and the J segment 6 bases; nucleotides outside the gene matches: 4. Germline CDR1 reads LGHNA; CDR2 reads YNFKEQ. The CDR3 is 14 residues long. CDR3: CASSQGQGGDTQYF. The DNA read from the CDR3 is TGTGCCAGCAGCCAGGGACAGGGCGGGGATACG.